This is a list of T cell receptor beta chains from one sample in a study of cytomegalovirus exposure and HLA in healthy donors. Clones were read by immunoSEQ multiplex PCR, and TCRdb kept only the in-frame ones, dropping some. This sample has around 150,000 clones, with 55% to 70% found just once. The source material was PBMCs. Receptor source: a woman between 35 and 50 years old in good health and CMV-seropositive. Each CDR3 is given with its conserved first and last residue. Rows may omit the clone size; those that give it use once, few, many or a size class.

>TRBJ2-3|TRBV18|.
CASSPRTLSTDTQYF
>TRBJ2-1|TRBV6-5|.
CASSYSTTGRNEQFF
>TRBJ2-3|TRBV5-1|few
CASSLSTGYKDTQYF
>TRBJ1-2|TRBV6-5|.
CASSSGQGYGYTF
>TRBJ2-2|TRBV6-5|.
CASTQGTGELFF
>TRBJ2-1|TRBV4-1|.
CASSQDEGAGGLNEQFF
>TRBJ2-2|TRBV5-1|.
CASSLTGTNTGELFF
>TRBJ2-1|TRBV5-6|few
CASSLNPLEMVNEQFF
>TRBJ1-2|TRBV4-2|few
CASSQDGTGRSYTF
>TRBJ2-7|TRBV12-5|few
CASGLVPGGSAYEQYF
>TRBJ2-3|TRBV11-1|.
CASSWGVSGDTNTDTQYF
>TRBJ1-1|TRBV7-9|once
CASSFGGHDTEAFF
>TRBJ1-5|TRBV7-2|.
CASSRFNQPQHF
>TRBJ2-7|TRBV7-8|.
CASIERETFGEQYF
>TRBJ1-1|TRBV28|.
CASTSNTEAFF
>TRBJ2-6|TRBV4-1|.
CASSSSGRSGANVLTF
>TRBJ2-2|TRBV11-2|.
CASSSPTGAMGTGELFF
>TRBJ1-5|TRBV6-1|few
CASSLRVNQPQHF
>TRBJ1-4|TRBV27|.
CASSLLGGVNEKLFF
>TRBJ2-3|TRBV11-2|few
CASSSGGGTDTQYF
>TRBJ1-2|TRBV7-9|.
CASSLEAESRANYGYTF
>TRBJ1-2|TRBV5-8|.
CASSFGTAYGYTF
>TRBJ2-1|TRBV5-1|.
CASSFSTGTSNEQFF
>TRBJ1-5|TRBV6-5|.
CASRQGAQPQNF
>TRBJ2-4|TRBV7-2|.
CASSFTPGQGNIQYF
>TRBJ2-7|TRBV5-1|.
CASSLGVRATEQYF
>TRBJ2-2|TRBV19|.
CASRETSGVAGELFF
>TRBJ2-1|TRBV2|.
CASTGYNEQFF
>TRBJ2-1|TRBV28|.
CASSPNPLLLVNEQFF
>TRBJ1-5|TRBV5-1|.
CASSAVTGYYQPQHF
>TRBJ1-3|TRBV18|.
CASSGSEGFSGNTIYF
>TRBJ1-1|TRBV27|.
CASSRGSYMNTEAFF
>TRBJ2-2|TRBV9|few
CASSATVYTGELFF
>TRBJ1-3|TRBV15|.
CATSRDRGSGNTIYF
>TRBJ1-3|TRBV7-9|once
CASSLQTDSPFGNTIYF
>TRBJ1-1|TRBV7-6|few
CASSFGESTEAFF
>TRBJ2-5|TRBV9|once
CASSADRETQYF